Following are 2 T cell receptor beta chains from one sample sequenced in a study of shared clonotypes between healthy human individuals. The protocol was immunoSEQ multiplex PCR, while the TCRdb copy is restricted to in-frame clones and leaves out a portion. The sample contains hundreds of thousands of clones, about 80% of which appear only once. Sequenced: memory CD4+ T cells sorted from blood. As for subset: CD45RA-negative fraction. The receptors were gathered from a woman aged 25 to 45 in good health.

This clone was seen more than once but under ten times. The chain joins TRBV19 to TRBJ2-1, with 12 bases matching TRBD2. The CDR3 is made up of 15 amino acids. CDR1 and CDR2 from the germline V gene are LNHDA and SQIVND (reference sequence). V trimming: 4 bases; J trimming: 4 bases; junction bases outside the gene matches: 2. The CDR3 nucleotides are TGTGCCAGTAGTAAAACTAGCGGGGGGTACAATGAGCAGTTCTTC. Its protein is CASSKTSGGYNEQFF.

The chain carries TRBV6-1 and TRBJ1-4, with D perhaps matching TRBD1 (5 bases). The CDR3 spans 15 residues. Looked up from germline, CDR1 is MNHNS and CDR2 is SASEGT. The V and J ends lost 2 bases and 8 bases respectively, with 15 bases between them. The CDR3, as DNA: TGTGCCAGCAGTGAATGGAGGGGCGCGGGGGAAAAACTGTTTTTT. The encoded protein is CASSEWRGAGEKLFF.